Listed below are T cell receptor beta chains from one sample, sequenced in a study of blood T cell repertoires in COVID-19. Generated by immunoSEQ multiplex PCR, the TCRdb table keeps only in-frame clones and is missing some. This sample has about 140,000 clones, with approximately 78% found just once. The sample taken for sequencing was peripheral blood. The receptors were sampled from a woman at least 80 years old with acute or convalescent COVID-19. The CDR3 runs from the conserved cysteine through the conserved F or W. D genes are given only for firm matches. Not every row has a clone size; where given, it reads once, few, many or a size class.

v_call: TRBV28; clone_size: .; j_call: TRBJ2-7; d_call: TRBD1; cdr3_aa: CASSPPLRTGGYYEQYF; cdr3_nt: TGTGCCAGCAGTCCACCCCTCAGGACAGGGGGATACTACGAGCAGTACTTC
v_call: TRBV21-1; clone_size: .; j_call: TRBJ1-2; d_call: .; cdr3_aa: CASSSPGGGGYTF; cdr3_nt: TGTGCCAGCAGCTCCCCTGGCGGGGGTGGCTACACCTTC
v_call: TRBV5-4; clone_size: .; j_call: TRBJ2-7; d_call: TRBD1; cdr3_aa: CASSWGQGPGWEQYF; cdr3_nt: TGTGCCAGCAGCTGGGGACAGGGACCTGGATGGGAGCAGTACTTC
v_call: TRBV28; clone_size: .; j_call: TRBJ1-2; d_call: .; cdr3_aa: CASSFDTYLNYGYTF; cdr3_nt: TGTGCCAGCAGTTTTGATACCTATCTTAACTATGGCTACACCTTC
v_call: TRBV24-1; clone_size: .; j_call: TRBJ1-1; d_call: .; cdr3_aa: CATEPMNEAFF; cdr3_nt: TGTGCCACCGAACCTATGAATGAAGCTTTCTTT
v_call: TRBV5-1; clone_size: few; j_call: TRBJ1-2; d_call: .; cdr3_aa: CASSLGGGVGGYTF; cdr3_nt: TGCGCCAGCAGCTTGGGCGGGGGCGTCGGTGGCTACACCTTC
v_call: TRBV19; clone_size: .; j_call: TRBJ2-7; d_call: .; cdr3_aa: CASTQGLGEQYF; cdr3_nt: TGTGCCAGTACGCAGGGTTTGGGCGAGCAGTACTTC
v_call: TRBV10-3; clone_size: .; j_call: TRBJ2-7; d_call: TRBD2; cdr3_aa: CAIAASGLAGGLLNEQYF; cdr3_nt: TGTGCCATCGCAGCCTCGGGACTAGCGGGAGGGCTGCTGAACGAGCAGTACTTC
v_call: TRBV21-1; clone_size: .; j_call: TRBJ1-6; d_call: .; cdr3_aa: CASSARGQGRNSPLHF; cdr3_nt: TGTGCCAGCAGCGCTCGGGGACAGGGGAGAAATTCACCCCTCCACTTT
v_call: TRBV5-6; clone_size: few; j_call: TRBJ2-7; d_call: TRBD1; cdr3_aa: CASRRTGDRFSYEQYF; cdr3_nt: TGTGCCAGCAGGCGTACAGGGGATAGGTTTAGCTACGAGCAGTACTTC
v_call: TRBV28; clone_size: .; j_call: TRBJ1-2; d_call: .; cdr3_aa: CASSPKREIWNYGYTF; cdr3_nt: TGTGCCAGCAGTCCGAAGAGAGAGATATGGAACTATGGCTACACCTTC
v_call: TRBV3-1/TRBV3-2; clone_size: once; j_call: TRBJ1-5; d_call: .; cdr3_aa: CASSQRGQTNQPQHF; cdr3_nt: TGTGCCAGCAGCCAACGGGGTCAGACGAATCAGCCCCAGCATTTT
v_call: TRBV27; clone_size: .; j_call: TRBJ1-2; d_call: TRBD1; cdr3_aa: CASSLQGANYGYTF; cdr3_nt: TGTGCCAGCAGCCTACAGGGGGCTAACTATGGCTACACCTTC
v_call: TRBV27; clone_size: once; j_call: TRBJ2-3; d_call: .; cdr3_aa: CASSFMDGADTQYF; cdr3_nt: TGTGCCAGCAGCTTTATGGACGGGGCAGATACGCAGTATTTT
v_call: TRBV12-3/TRBV12-4; clone_size: .; j_call: TRBJ2-7; d_call: .; cdr3_aa: CASSLTSEQYF; cdr3_nt: TGTGCCAGCAGTTTAACTTCCGAGCAGTACTTC
v_call: TRBV4-1; clone_size: few; j_call: TRBJ1-1; d_call: .; cdr3_aa: CASSQGLMNTEAFF; cdr3_nt: TGCGCCAGCAGCCAGGGACTAATGAACACTGAAGCTTTCTTT
v_call: TRBV10-2; clone_size: .; j_call: TRBJ2-7; d_call: TRBD2; cdr3_aa: CASSDVRLAGAPRQYF; cdr3_nt: TGCGCCAGCAGTGACGTGAGACTAGCGGGAGCGCCCCGGCAGTACTTC
v_call: TRBV15; clone_size: .; j_call: TRBJ2-7; d_call: TRBD1; cdr3_aa: CATSATYGTGGAYEQYF; cdr3_nt: TGTGCCACCAGCGCGACGTATGGGACAGGGGGGGCCTACGAGCAGTACTTC
v_call: TRBV5-1; clone_size: .; j_call: TRBJ2-2; d_call: .; cdr3_aa: CASSFLTGGNTGELFF; cdr3_nt: TGCGCCAGCAGCTTCCTAACCGGGGGAAACACCGGGGAGCTGTTTTTT
v_call: TRBV12-5; clone_size: .; j_call: TRBJ2-1; d_call: .; cdr3_aa: CASGLVLGRAVNEQFF; cdr3_nt: TGTGCTAGTGGTTTGGTACTGGGCAGGGCCGTCAATGAGCAGTTCTTC